Below, 19 T cell receptor beta chains from the same sample are listed, as sequenced in a study of shared clonotypes between healthy human individuals. Assay used: immunoSEQ multiplex PCR; TCRdb lists only in-frame clones, some missing. The table shows 1,500,000 or so clones, with roughly 96% occurring only once. The sample taken for sequencing was naive CD4+ T cells sorted from blood. Subset meaning: CD45RA+ positively selected. The receptors here all came from a man aged 25 to 40 in good health.

J is TRBJ2-7 and V is TRBV7-2; D is perhaps TRBD1 (5 bases). The V end was cut by 5 bases, the J end by 0 bases, with 11 bases between. The CDR3 runs 14 residues. The V gene's germline CDR1 is SGHTA and CDR2 FQGNSA. The CDR3 DNA is TGTGCCAGCAGCCGCGACAGTATCTCCTACGAGCAGTACTTC. Amino acid sequence: CASSRDSISYEQYF.

CDR3 bases: TGTGCCAGCTTCGAGGTGGGAGAGCTGTTTTTT. This encodes CASFEVGELFF. The gene calls are TRBV18 and TRBJ2-2; D unresolved. CDR1 is KGHSH, CDR2 LQKENI, per germline. The CDR3 length is 11 residues. Between the trimmed V and J ends, which lost 7 bases and 11 bases, there was a span of 11 bases.

The genes are TRBV28 and TRBJ1-1; D unresolved. Germline-derived CDR1 and CDR2 are MDHEN and SYDVKM. V was shortened by 6 bases and J by 1 base, with 15 bases between the two germline ends. The CDR3 has 15 amino acids. CDR3 region: CASSPHGRENTEAFF. DNA for the CDR3: TGTGCCAGCAGCCCCCACGGTAGGGAGAACACTGAAGCTTTCTTT.

The chain employs TRBV19 and TRBJ2-3, with 9 bases matching TRBD2. Germline values: CDR1 LNHDA, CDR2 SQIVND (reference sequence). V gave up 5 bases and J gave up 2 bases; unmatched junction bases: 5. The CDR3 spans 15 residues. CDR3 sequence (DNA): TGTGCCAGTAGTGATAGCGGGAGTACCACAGATACGCAGTATTTT. The encoded protein is CASSDSGSTTDTQYF.

This clone was seen once. V is TRBV14 and J is TRBJ2-1; D is unresolved. Germline CDR1 SGHDN, CDR2 FVKESK. This CDR3 contains 14 residues. V was pared by 1 base and J by 10 bases, with 14 bases between. CDR3 coding DNA: TGTGCCAGCAGCCAAGTACGGCTAGTCGGCGAGCAGTTCTTC. Protein: CASSQVRLVGEQFF.

The gene calls are TRBV20-1 and TRBJ1-2; D not resolved. The CDR3 loop spans 10 amino acids. With 3 bases removed from V and 6 bases from J, the gap between germline ends came to 5 bases. Germline V gene sequence: CDR1 DFQATT, CDR2 SNEGSKA (reference sequence). This CDR3 reads CSARLNGYTF. The CDR3 bases are TGCAGTGCTAGGTTGAATGGCTACACCTTC.

V usage is TRBV5-1 and J usage is TRBJ2-7; D might be TRBD1 (6 bases). The V gene lost 6 bases and the J gene lost 5 bases, with 15 bases spanning the gap. The V gene's germline CDR1 is SGHRS and CDR2 YFSETQ. This CDR3 spans 13 amino acids. The CDR3 protein is CASKDSEQDEQYF. CDR3 nucleotides: TGCGCCAGCAAGGACAGCGAGCAGGACGAGCAGTACTTC.

V usage is TRBV27 and J usage is TRBJ1-1; D not certain. CDR1 is MNHEY and CDR2 is SMNVEV in the germline V gene (reference sequence). With 0 bases removed from V and 1 base from J, the gap between germline ends came to 9 bases. The CDR3 spans 15 residues. CDR3 sequence reads: CASSLSGQPNTEAFF. In nucleotides, the CDR3 is TGTGCCAGCAGTTTATCGGGCCAGCCGAACACTGAAGCTTTCTTT.

V and J are TRBV7-9 and TRBJ1-4, with D uncertain. This CDR3 contains 14 residues. The germline CDR1 and CDR2 sequences are SEHNR and FQNEAQ (reference sequence). V lost 5 bases, J lost 0 bases, and 7 bases lay in between. This CDR3 reads CASSPQTTNEKLFF. The DNA for the CDR3 is TGTGCCAGCAGCCCCCAGACAACTAATGAAAAACTGTTTTTT.

The V gene is TRBV7-9, the J gene TRBJ2-5; 11 bases are a match to TRBD2. V was clipped by 7 bases and J by 1 base; unmatched bases: 5. The CDR3 contains 15 residues. The germline CDR1 and CDR2 sequences are SEHNR and FQNEAQ (reference sequence). The CDR3 region is CASTRLAGSQETQYF. Written as DNA, the CDR3 is TGTGCCAGCACGAGACTAGCGGGAAGCCAAGAGACCCAGTACTTC.

Concerning this clone itself: In the same sample, other DNA sequences code for this CDR3. This chain connects TRBV19 to TRBJ2-2; 8 nucleotides match TRBD1. The CDR3 has 15 amino acids. J was trimmed by 3 bases and V by 6 bases; bases with no gene match: 6. Looked up from germline, CDR1 is LNHDA and CDR2 is SQIVND (reference sequence). The CDR3, as DNA: TGTGCCAGTAGCAACAGGGGGTCTTACACCGGGGAGCTGTTTTTT. Its protein is CASSNRGSYTGELFF. The whole variable domain, remainder taken from reference TRBV19 and TRBJ2-2, is DGGITQSPKYLFRKEGQNVTLSCEQNLNHDAMYWYRQDPGQGLRLIYYSQIVNDFQKGDIAEGYSVSREKKESFPLTVTSAQKNPTAFYLCASSNRGSYTGELFFGEGSRLTVL.

The chain combines TRBV5-1 with TRBJ2-7, with 7 bases that match TRBD1. Germline CDR1 SGHRS, CDR2 YFSETQ. The CDR3 length is 14 residues. V lost 3 bases and J lost 1; bases outside the gene matches: 4. CDR3 loop: CASSSPTGSYEQYF. The CDR3, as DNA: TGCGCCAGCAGCTCGCCGACAGGGTCCTACGAGCAGTACTTC.

In regard to this clone: The same CDR3 is also encoded by other DNA sequences in this sample. CDR3 in DNA: TGTGCCAGCAGCCGCCGCACAGATACGCAGTATTTT. Its protein product is CASSRRTDTQYF. V gene TRBV27 combines with J gene TRBJ2-3; D is undetermined. The germline V and J ends were trimmed by 6 bases and 1 base, with 5 bases remaining between them. The CDR3 runs 12 residues. The germline V gene has CDR1 MNHEY and CDR2 SMNVEV (reference sequence).

The gene calls are TRBV4-3 and TRBJ1-2; TRBD1 might be the D (5 bases). The V gene lost 3 bases and the J gene lost 4 bases, with 12 bases spanning the gap. Germline V CDR1 and CDR2: LGHNA, YSLEER. This CDR3 comprises 14 residues. The CDR3 nucleotides are TGCGCCAGCAGCCAGACTGGGGGACTCTATGGCTACACCTTC. It codes for CASSQTGGLYGYTF.

The chain combines TRBV9 with TRBJ2-7; D is undetermined. The CDR3 has 14 amino acids. Trimming cost V 4 bases and J 0 bases, with 11 bases left between them. Germline CDR1 reads SGDLS; CDR2 reads YYNGEE. The CDR3 DNA is TGTGCCAGCAGCACTGACTTGAGCTCCTACGAGCAGTACTTC. It codes for CASSTDLSSYEQYF.

The chain is built from TRBV10-3 and TRBJ2-7, with D perhaps being TRBD1 or TRBD2 (5 bases each). Trimming left V 4 bases short and J 2 bases short, with 12 bases between. Germline CDR1 and CDR2: ENHRY and SYGVKD. The CDR3 covers 14 residues. CDR3 in amino acids: CAISGRDGPYEQYF. In DNA form, the CDR3 reads TGTGCCATCAGTGGACGGGACGGTCCCTACGAGCAGTACTTC.

A single count supports this clone. The chain is built from TRBV5-4 and TRBJ2-3; 11 bases are shared with TRBD2. From germline, CDR1 is SGHNT and CDR2 YYREEE (reference sequence). This CDR3 has 15 residues. V dropped 4 bases and J dropped 4; count of bases not matched to a gene: 5. The CDR3: CASSVGLAGADTQYF. In DNA, the CDR3 is TGTGCCAGCAGCGTTGGACTAGCGGGCGCAGATACGCAGTATTTT.

This clone is a singleton in its sample. The J gene is TRBJ2-4, the V gene TRBV6-5; D possibly corresponds to TRBD2 (5 bases). V shed 0 bases and J shed 7 bases, with 10 bases lying between them. This CDR3 spans 14 amino acids. Germline V gene data show CDR1 as MNHEY and CDR2 as SVGAGI. Written as DNA, the CDR3 is TGTGCCAGCAGTTACTCTCTTTCGGGGAACATTCAGTACTTC. This encodes CASSYSLSGNIQYF.

This chain links TRBV18 with TRBJ2-2; 11 bases match TRBD2. Per the germline V gene, CDR1 is KGHSH and CDR2 is LQKENI. The CDR3 spans 17 residues. Losses at the gene ends were 3 bases for V and 3 bases for J; bases not matched to a gene: 6. The CDR3 is CASSPVGTSGYTGELFF. DNA of the CDR3: TGTGCCAGCTCACCTGTTGGGACTAGCGGTTACACCGGGGAGCTGTTTTTT.